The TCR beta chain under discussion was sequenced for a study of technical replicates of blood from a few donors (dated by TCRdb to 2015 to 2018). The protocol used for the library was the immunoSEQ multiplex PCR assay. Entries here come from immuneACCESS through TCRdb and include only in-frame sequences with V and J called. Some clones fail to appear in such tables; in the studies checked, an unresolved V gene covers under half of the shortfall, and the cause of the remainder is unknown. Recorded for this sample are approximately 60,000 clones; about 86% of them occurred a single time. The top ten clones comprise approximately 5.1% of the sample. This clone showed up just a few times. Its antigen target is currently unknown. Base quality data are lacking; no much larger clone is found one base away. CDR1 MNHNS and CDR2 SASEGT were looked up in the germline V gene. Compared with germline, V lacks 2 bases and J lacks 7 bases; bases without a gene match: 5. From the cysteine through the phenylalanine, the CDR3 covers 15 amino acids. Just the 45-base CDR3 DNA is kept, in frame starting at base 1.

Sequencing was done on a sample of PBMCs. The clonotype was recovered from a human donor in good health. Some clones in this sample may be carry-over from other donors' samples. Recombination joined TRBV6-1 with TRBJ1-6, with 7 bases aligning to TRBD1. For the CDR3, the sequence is CASSELGGRNSPLHF. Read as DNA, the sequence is TGTGCCAGCAGTGAACTAGGGGGCAGGAATTCACCCCTCCACTTT.